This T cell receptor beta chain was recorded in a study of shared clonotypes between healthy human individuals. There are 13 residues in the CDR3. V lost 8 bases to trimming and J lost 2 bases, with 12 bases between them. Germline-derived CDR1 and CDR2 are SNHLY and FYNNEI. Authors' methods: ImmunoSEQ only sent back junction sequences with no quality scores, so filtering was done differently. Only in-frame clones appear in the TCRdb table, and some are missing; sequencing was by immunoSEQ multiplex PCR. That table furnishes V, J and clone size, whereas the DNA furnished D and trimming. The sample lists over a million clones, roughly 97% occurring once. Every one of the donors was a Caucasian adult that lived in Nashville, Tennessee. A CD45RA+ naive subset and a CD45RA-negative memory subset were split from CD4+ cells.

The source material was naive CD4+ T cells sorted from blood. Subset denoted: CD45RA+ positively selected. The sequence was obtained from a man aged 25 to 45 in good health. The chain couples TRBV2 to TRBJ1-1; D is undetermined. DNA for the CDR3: TGTGCCAGCGGAACGGGGATAAACACTGAAGCTTTCTTT. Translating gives CASGTGINTEAFF.